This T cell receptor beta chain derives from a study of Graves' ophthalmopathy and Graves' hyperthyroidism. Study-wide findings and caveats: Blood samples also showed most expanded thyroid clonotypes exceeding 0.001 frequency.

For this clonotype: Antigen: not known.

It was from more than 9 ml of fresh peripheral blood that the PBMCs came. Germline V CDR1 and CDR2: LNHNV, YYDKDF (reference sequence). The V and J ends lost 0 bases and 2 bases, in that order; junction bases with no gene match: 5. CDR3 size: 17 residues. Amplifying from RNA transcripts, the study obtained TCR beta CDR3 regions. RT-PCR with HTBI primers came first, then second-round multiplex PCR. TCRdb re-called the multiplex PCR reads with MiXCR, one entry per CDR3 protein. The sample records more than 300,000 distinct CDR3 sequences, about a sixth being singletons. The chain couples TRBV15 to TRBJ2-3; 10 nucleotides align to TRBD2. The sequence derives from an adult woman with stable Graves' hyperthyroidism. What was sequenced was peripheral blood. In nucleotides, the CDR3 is TGTGCCACCAGCAGAGAGGCTCTAGCGGGAGTCACAGATACGCAGTATTTT. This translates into CATSREALAGVTDTQYF.